The rows below give T cell receptor beta chains drawn from one sample of a study of blood T cells in healthy people across ages. One entry per CDR3 protein, called by TCRdb with MiXCR from the 5' RACE reads. The repertoire holds roughly 700,000 distinct CDR3 sequences, with 32% as singletons. The specimen was blood. The receptors derive from a woman at least 80 years old in good health. The CDR3 runs from the conserved cysteine through the conserved F or W. Fields, in order: D gene, J gene, V gene, clone size, CDR3 DNA, CDR3 protein. A D gene is named only where the DNA matches it firmly. Clone size, where shown, is once, few, many, or a class for clones that have expanded.

>NA|TRBJ1-2|TRBV7-2|NA
TGTGCCAGCAACTTCTCGCCAGTCGAGGGCTACACCTTC
CASNFSPVEGYTF
>NA|TRBJ2-3|TRBV5-4|NA
TGTGCCAGCAGCTTACCAGGGGCGGATACGCAGTATTTT
CASSLPGADTQYF
>NA|TRBJ1-2|TRBV20-1|many
TGCAGTGCTAGCCAGGGTAGCCAATATGGCTACACCTTC
CSASQGSQYGYTF
>NA|TRBJ1-6|TRBV6-5|few
TGTGCCAGCAGTTACTCTGTAGGGCGGTCACCCCTCCACTTT
CASSYSVGRSPLHF
>NA|TRBJ1-5|TRBV15|NA
TGTGCCACCAGCCCGGGTGAGAGGATTGGCAATCAGCCCCTGCATTTT
CATSPGERIGNQPLHF
>TRBD1|TRBJ1-6|TRBV6-5|few
TGTGCCAGCAGTTCCTACTCAGGGGGTGGGGATTCACCCCTCCACTTT
CASSSYSGGGDSPLHF
>NA|TRBJ1-4|TRBV5-1|NA
TGCGCCAGCAGCATTGGGACGGCAACTAATGAAAAACTGTTTTTT
CASSIGTATNEKLFF
>NA|TRBJ2-7|TRBV29-1|NA
TGCAGCGTTGATTGGAAATACGAGCAGTACTTC
CSVDWKYEQYF
>NA|TRBJ2-7|TRBV7-9|NA
TGTGCCAGCAGTAATGAGTACGAGCAGTACTTC
CASSNEYEQYF
>TRBD2|TRBJ2-7|TRBV20-1|NA
TGCAGTGCTAGACCGCTAGCGGAGGCCTACGAGCAGTACTTC
CSARPLAEAYEQYF
>TRBD2|TRBJ2-2|TRBV6-5|NA
TGTGCCAGCACCGGGGGGACGAACACCGGGGAGCTGTTTTTT
CASTGGTNTGELFF
>NA|TRBJ2-7|TRBV6-6|many
TGTGCCAGCAGGATGATTCCGTCCCCTGCCCCCTACGAGCAGTACTTC
CASRMIPSPAPYEQYF
>TRBD1|TRBJ1-4|TRBV6-5|many
TGTGCCAGCAGTTCGCTCGGGACAGGGAATGAAAAACTGTTTTTT
CASSSLGTGNEKLFF
>TRBD1|TRBJ1-5|TRBV7-2|NA
TGTGCCAGCAGCTTGGGGGGACAGGGACAGCCCCAGCATTTT
CASSLGGQGQPQHF
>TRBD2|TRBJ2-3|TRBV5-6|many
TGTGCCAGCAGCAATGGACTAGCGGGAAAGGAATATACGCAGTATTTT
CASSNGLAGKEYTQYF
>NA|TRBJ2-1|TRBV30|NA
TGTGCCTGGAGTGTAAGGTCATTAATCCAAAATGAGCAGTTCTTC
CAWSVRSLIQNEQFF
>NA|TRBJ1-4|TRBV28|NA
TGTGCCAGCACTAAATCCAGGGACATTAATGAAAAACTGTTTTTT
CASTKSRDINEKLFF
>NA|TRBJ2-7|TRBV3-1|many
TGTGCCAGCAGCCCCTGGGCAGTCAGTGGCGAGCAGTACTTC
CASSPWAVSGEQYF
>NA|TRBJ2-5|TRBV3-1|many
TGTGCCAGCAGCCAAGGAGGGCTTTCCCAAGAGACCCAGTACTTC
CASSQGGLSQETQYF
>NA|TRBJ1-3|TRBV5-1|NA
TGCGCCAGCAGGCCCGACACATACTCTGGAAACACCATATATTTT
CASRPDTYSGNTIYF
>NA|TRBJ2-1|TRBV18|many
TGTGCCAGCTCACCGGACAGCGGGGAGTTCTCCTACAATGAGCAGTTCTTC
CASSPDSGEFSYNEQFF
>NA|TRBJ2-1|TRBV18|NA
TGTGCCAACTCACCACCGCCCAAAGAGACCCAGTTCTTC
CANSPPPKETQFF
>TRBD2|TRBJ2-3|TRBV5-1|NA
TGCGCCAGCAGCTTGGCTAGCGGGAATCAAGATACGCAGTATTTT
CASSLASGNQDTQYF
>NA|TRBJ1-5|TRBV6-1|many
TGTGCCAGCAGTCCCTCCGTAGGTCTGAAGAGCAATCAGCCCCAGCATTTT
CASSPSVGLKSNQPQHF
>NA|TRBJ2-5|TRBV12-3/TRBV12-4|many
TGTGCCAGCAGCGCCCGCAGTCCTGAAGAGACCCAGTACTTC
CASSARSPEETQYF
>TRBD1|TRBJ2-7|TRBV29-1|few
TGCAGCGCCTCGACAGGGCAAGGCGAGCAGTACTTC
CSASTGQGEQYF
>NA|TRBJ1-2|TRBV5-1|many
TGCGCCAGCAGCCTGAGTCTTATCAGGGCTGGTGGCTACACCTTC
CASSLSLIRAGGYTF
>TRBD2|TRBJ2-1|TRBV18|few
TGTGCCAGCTCGACGGGAGCGGGGGGGCCCACGAATGAGCAGTTCTTC
CASSTGAGGPTNEQFF
>NA|TRBJ2-1|TRBV6-6|many
TGTGCCAGCAGTTCCACCGCGGACCCACCTTACAATGAGCAGTTCTTC
CASSSTADPPYNEQFF